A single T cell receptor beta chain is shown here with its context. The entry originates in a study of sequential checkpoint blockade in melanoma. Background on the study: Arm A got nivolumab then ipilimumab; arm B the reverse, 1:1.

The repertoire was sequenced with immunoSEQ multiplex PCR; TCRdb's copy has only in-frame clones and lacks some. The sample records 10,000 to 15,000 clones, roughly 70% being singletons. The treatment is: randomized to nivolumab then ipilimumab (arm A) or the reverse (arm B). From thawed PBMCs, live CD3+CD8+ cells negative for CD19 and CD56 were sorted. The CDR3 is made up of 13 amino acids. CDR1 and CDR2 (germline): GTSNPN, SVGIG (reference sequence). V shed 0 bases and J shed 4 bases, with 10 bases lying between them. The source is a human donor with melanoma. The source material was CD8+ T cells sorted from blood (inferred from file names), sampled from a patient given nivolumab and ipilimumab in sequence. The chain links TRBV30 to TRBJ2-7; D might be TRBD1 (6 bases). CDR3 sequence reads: CAWSVGHQYEQYF. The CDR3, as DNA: TGTGCCTGGAGTGTGGGACATCAATACGAGCAGTACTTC.